The next 22 T cell receptor beta chains were all read from a single sample in a study of T cells in localized non-small cell lung cancer. TCRdb's copy holds only in-frame clones and misses some; the assay was immunoSEQ multiplex PCR. The sample includes roughly 58,000 clones, 80% to 90% seen only once; the top ten take 4.7%. Source: PBMCs, taken before any cancer treatment. All receptors derive from a man aged 35-69 years with stage II lung adenocarcinoma.

This clone has ten or more counts. V gene TRBV18 combines with J gene TRBJ2-2; a possible D gene is TRBD1 (5 bases). Germline CDR1 and CDR2: KGHSH and LQKENI. V lost 3 bases and J lost 4, with 21 bases in between. CDR3 length: 18 residues. The CDR3 loop is CASSPRLASVQGTGELFF. The CDR3 nucleotides read TGTGCCAGCTCACCGCGCTTGGCCAGCGTCCAGGGCACCGGGGAGCTGTTTTTT.

The chain uses TRBV14 and TRBJ2-5; TRBD2 agrees at 11 bases. V trimming: 0 bases; J trimming: 4 bases; junction bases outside the gene matches: 4. The CDR3 consists of 16 residues. The V gene's germline CDR1 is SGHDN and CDR2 FVKESK. The DNA of the CDR3 is TGTGCCAGCAGCCAAGATAGCCTAGCGGGGGGAGAGACCCAGTACTTC. It is translated as CASSQDSLAGGETQYF. The full variable domain, with the rest looked up from reference TRBV14 and TRBJ2-5, is EAGVTQFPSHSVIEKGQTVTLRCDPISGHDNLYWYRRVMGKEIKFLLHFVKESKQDESGMPNNRFLAERTGGTYSTLKVQPAELEDSGVYFCASSQDSLAGGETQYFGPGTRLLVL.

The rearrangement links TRBV6-1 to TRBJ1-5; D remains ambiguous. V was cut by 7 bases and J by 9 bases, with 16 bases left in between. The CDR3 extends over 13 amino acids. From germline, CDR1 is MNHNS and CDR2 SASEGT. CDR3 loop: CASTSQAQGPQHF. CDR3 nucleotides: TGTGCCAGCACAAGCCAGGCCCAAGGGCCCCAGCATTTT.

This clone is a singleton in its sample. This rearrangement joins TRBV11-3 to TRBJ1-5, with D possibly TRBD1 on 5 matching bases. The ends were cut back, 4 bases at V and 7 bases at J, with 11 bases in the middle. Germline CDR1 reads SGHNT; CDR2 reads YENEEA. The CDR3 totals 13 residues. The CDR3 region is CASSSMQGQPQHF. The CDR3 bases are TGTGCCAGCAGCTCGATGCAGGGACAGCCCCAGCATTTT.

The rearrangement joins TRBV19 to TRBJ1-5; 9 bases are shared with TRBD1. Trimming removed 9 bases from V and 8 bases from J; junction bases left unmatched: 11. Germline values: CDR1 LNHDA, CDR2 SQIVND (reference sequence). This CDR3 has 14 amino acids. The CDR3 loop reads CASRDRASSEPQHF. The CDR3 DNA sequence: TGTGCCAGCCGGGACAGGGCGAGCAGTGAGCCCCAGCATTTT.

V and J are TRBV12-5 and TRBJ2-5; 11 bases align to TRBD1. The V and J ends lost 7 bases and 6 bases, in that order; junction bases with no gene match: 10. Germline values: CDR1 LGHNT, CDR2 FRNRAP. The CDR3 length is 15 residues. The CDR3 here is CASAPGQGALKTQYF. CDR3 in DNA: TGTGCTAGTGCCCCTGGACAGGGGGCGTTAAAGACCCAGTACTTC.

The gene calls are TRBV28 and TRBJ2-5, with D unresolved. V was shortened by 5 bases and J by 2 bases, with 15 bases between the two germline ends. Germline assignment: CDR1 MDHEN and CDR2 SYDVKM. The CDR3 sequence is 15 residues long. CDR3 sequence reads: CASSLTPVPQETQYF. CDR3 DNA sequence: TGTGCCAGCAGTCTAACCCCCGTCCCTCAAGAGACCCAGTACTTC.

The J gene is TRBJ1-1, the V gene TRBV7-2, with D perhaps TRBD1 (5 bases). From germline, CDR1 is SGHTA and CDR2 FQGNSA. With 3 bases removed from V and 5 bases from J, the gap between germline ends came to 13 bases. This CDR3 is 14 amino acids long. The CDR3 DNA is TGTGCCAGCAGCTTCGGACTGGGGGAAACTGAAGCTTTCTTT. Its protein product is CASSFGLGETEAFF.

The rearrangement joins TRBV19 to TRBJ2-7; possibly TRBD1 for D (6 bases). This CDR3 is built from 13 residues. V was trimmed by 6 bases and J by 5 bases, leaving 14 bases between them. Germline V lookup: CDR1 LNHDA, CDR2 SQIVND (reference sequence). In DNA form, the CDR3 reads TGTGCCAGTAGACAGGGTGGAAGCCACGAGCAGTACTTC. The encoded protein is CASRQGGSHEQYF.

Only one count was recorded for this clone. The chain recombines TRBV30 with TRBJ2-7; no reliable D call. This CDR3 is built from 12 residues. Germline assignment: CDR1 GTSNPN and CDR2 SVGIG (reference sequence). Trimming pared 0 bases from V and 6 bases from J, leaving 9 bases between. CDR3: CAWSVGWGEQYF. DNA of the CDR3: TGTGCCTGGAGTGTAGGGTGGGGCGAGCAGTACTTC.

This clone has a handful of counts. The V call is TRBV7-9, the J call TRBJ1-2; the match to TRBD1 covers 7 bases. V lost 5 bases to trimming and J lost 2 bases; unmatched junction nucleotides: 5. The CDR3 runs to 14 residues. Germline loops: CDR1 SEHNR, CDR2 FQNEAQ (reference sequence). CDR3 residues: CASSTWDRNYGYTF. The CDR3 bases are TGTGCCAGCAGCACTTGGGACAGAAACTATGGCTACACCTTC.

The sample holds a few counts of this clone. The chain combines TRBV5-1 with TRBJ2-2; TRBD2 aligns across 9 bases. The CDR3 spans 16 residues. The V segment lost 4 bases and the J segment 5 bases; nucleotides outside the gene matches: 9. Germline lookup yields CDR1 SGHRS and CDR2 YFSETQ. The CDR3 loop reads CASSISGSGSTGELFF. The CDR3 nucleotides are TGCGCCAGCAGCATTAGCGGGAGTGGTTCGACCGGGGAGCTGTTTTTT.

For this clone: This sample also contains other DNA sequences that code for the same CDR3. The DNA for the CDR3 is TGTGCCAGCAGTAGGTCGGATTCCTACGAGCAGTACTTC. Amino acids: CASSRSDSYEQYF. This rearrangement joins TRBV7-9 to TRBJ2-7, with D unresolved. The germline V gene encodes CDR1 SEHNR and CDR2 FQNEAQ (reference sequence). The ends were cut back, 6 bases at V and 1 base at J, with 10 bases in the middle. The CDR3 has 13 amino acids.

The rearrangement joins TRBV9 to TRBJ1-5; 9 bases are shared with TRBD1. The CDR3 runs 14 residues. V shed 4 bases, J shed 6 bases, and the junction held 5 bases outside the gene matches. CDR1 is SGDLS, CDR2 YYNGEE, per germline. CDR3 amino acids: CASSPGQGGQPQHF. DNA for the CDR3: TGTGCCAGCAGCCCGGGACAGGGAGGTCAGCCCCAGCATTTT.

This clone was found a few times. The chain combines TRBV29-1 with TRBJ2-3; perhaps TRBD1 as D (6 bases). The CDR3 length is 13 residues. V gave up 2 bases and J gave up 1 base, with 7 bases separating them. Germline V gene lookup returns CDR1 SQVTM and CDR2 ANQGSEA. CDR3 coding DNA: TGCAGCGTTGAAAAGGGGGGCACAGATACGCAGTATTTT. The encoded protein is CSVEKGGTDTQYF.

The chain carries TRBV18 and TRBJ2-3, with D perhaps TRBD2 (6 bases). The germline CDR1 and CDR2 sequences are KGHSH and LQKENI. V was shortened by 6 bases and J by 2 bases, with 18 bases between the two germline ends. The CDR3 contains 16 residues. This CDR3 is CASSERRGGITDTQYF. DNA for the CDR3: TGTGCCAGCTCCGAAAGGCGGGGCGGGATCACAGATACGCAGTATTTT.

The chain links TRBV11-1 to TRBJ1-4, with D maybe TRBD1 (6 bases). Germline lookup yields CDR1 SGHAT and CDR2 FQDESV (reference sequence). Trimming took 5 bases from V and 6 from J, leaving 13 bases between them. The CDR3 is made up of 14 amino acids. The CDR3 loop reads CASSIRGLDEKLFF. Written as DNA, the CDR3 is TGTGCCAGCAGCATCAGGGGATTGGATGAAAAACTGTTTTTT.

This clone was detected once. The chain employs TRBV7-9 and TRBJ2-2, with a tentative D call TRBD2 (5 bases). Trimming removed 7 bases from V and 7 bases from J, with 16 bases in between. Per germline, CDR1 SEHNR and CDR2 FQNEAQ (reference sequence). There are 14 residues in the CDR3. The CDR3 is CASKTSREGGELFF. CDR3 DNA sequence: TGTGCCAGCAAAACCTCTCGAGAGGGCGGGGAGCTGTTTTTT.

The chain joins TRBV19 to TRBJ2-1; D remains unclear. V gave up 3 bases and J gave up 6 bases, with 9 bases separating them. Germline V lookup: CDR1 LNHDA, CDR2 SQIVND (reference sequence). The CDR3 has 13 amino acids. In nucleotides, the CDR3 is TGTGCCAGTAGTATTCAATTCGGCAATGAGCAGTTCTTC. Amino acids: CASSIQFGNEQFF.

This chain connects TRBV6-1 to TRBJ2-5; D is possibly TRBD1 or TRBD2 (6 bases each). The CDR3 sequence is 14 residues long. CDR1 is MNHNS and CDR2 is SASEGT in the germline V gene. V dropped 0 bases and J dropped 4 bases, with 9 bases sitting between them. The CDR3 spells CASSEAGGGETQYF. DNA of the CDR3: TGTGCCAGCAGTGAAGCAGGGGGAGGAGAGACCCAGTACTTC.

This clone has just one count. The chain joins TRBV4-1 to TRBJ1-1; D unresolved. CDR3 length: 15 residues. In germline, CDR1 is MGHRA, CDR2 YSYEKL. The ends were cut back, 4 bases at V and 6 bases at J, with 18 bases in the middle. The CDR3 DNA sequence: TGCGCCAGCAGCCGAGCGGACCTGGATGGGGCTGAAGCTTTCTTT. As protein: CASSRADLDGAEAFF.

The V call is TRBV9, the J call TRBJ1-2, with D unclear. CDR1 is SGDLS and CDR2 is YYNGEE in the germline V gene. This CDR3 region has 16 residues. V lost 4 bases and J lost 1, with 17 bases in between. The CDR3 DNA follows: TGTGCCAGCAGCCTCGACCCCGAGCCCCTTAACTATGGCTACACCTTC. Translating gives CASSLDPEPLNYGYTF.